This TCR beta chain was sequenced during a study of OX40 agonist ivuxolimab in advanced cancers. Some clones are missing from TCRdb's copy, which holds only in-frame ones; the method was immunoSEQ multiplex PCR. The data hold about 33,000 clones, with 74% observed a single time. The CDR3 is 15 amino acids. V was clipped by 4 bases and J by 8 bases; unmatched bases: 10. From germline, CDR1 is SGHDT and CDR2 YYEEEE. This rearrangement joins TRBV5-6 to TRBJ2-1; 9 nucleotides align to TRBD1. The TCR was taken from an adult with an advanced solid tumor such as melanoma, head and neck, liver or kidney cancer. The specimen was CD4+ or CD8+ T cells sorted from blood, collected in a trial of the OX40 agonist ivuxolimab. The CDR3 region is CASSPDRGGGYEQFF. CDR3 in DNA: TGTGCCAGCAGCCCGGACAGGGGCGGCGGGTATGAGCAGTTCTTC. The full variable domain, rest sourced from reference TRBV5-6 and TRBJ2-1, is DAGVTQSPTHLIKTRGQQVTLRCSPKSGHDTVSWYQQALGQGPQFIFQYYEEEERQRGNFPDRFSGHQFPNYSSELNVNALLLGDSALYLCASSPDRGGGYEQFFGPGTRLTVL.